These T cell receptor beta chains were read from a single sample in a study of blood T cell repertoires in COVID-19. Libraries were prepared by immunoSEQ multiplex PCR; TCRdb keeps only in-frame clonotypes and omits some of them. The sample includes some 370,000 clones, 89% of them seen just once. Sequencing was performed on peripheral blood. The receptors derive from a man aged 35-49 years with acute or convalescent COVID-19. The CDR3 runs from the conserved cysteine through the conserved F or W. The order of the fields is CDR3 length, D gene, clone size, V gene, J gene, CDR3 protein, CDR3 DNA. D genes are given only for firm matches. Part of the rows lack a size; the others show once, few, many or a class for expanded clones.

16	TRBD2	NA	TRBV7-6	TRBJ2-7	CASSPRAAGGPHEQYF	TGTGCCAGCAGCCCAAGGGCAGCGGGAGGGCCCCACGAGCAGTACTTC
17	NA	NA	TRBV5-6	TRBJ2-7	CASSLALDRTGAYEQYF	TGTGCCAGCAGCTTGGCCCTAGACAGGACTGGGGCCTACGAGCAGTACTTC
15	TRBD2	NA	TRBV4-2	TRBJ2-3	CASSQMLAGEDTQYF	TGTGCCAGCAGCCAAATGCTAGCGGGCGAGGATACGCAGTATTTT
16	NA	NA	TRBV6-1	TRBJ1-5	CASSDVGGIRGQPQHF	TGTGCCAGCAGTGACGTCGGAGGAATCCGGGGTCAGCCCCAGCATTTT
14	TRBD1	NA	TRBV9	TRBJ1-6	CASSAGQGRSPLHF	TGTGCCAGCAGCGCAGGACAGGGTCGATCACCCCTCCACTTT
13	NA	NA	TRBV9	TRBJ1-6	CASSVSGDSPLHF	TGTGCCAGCAGCGTTTCCGGTGATTCACCCCTCCACTTT
14	TRBD1	NA	TRBV11-1	TRBJ1-6	CASSLGDRASPLHF	TGTGCCAGCAGCTTAGGAGACAGGGCTTCACCCCTCCACTTT
15	TRBD1	few	TRBV5-1	TRBJ1-3	CASSSRQGSGNTIYF	TGCGCCAGCAGCTCAAGACAGGGGTCTGGAAACACCATATATTTT
13	NA	NA	TRBV4-1	TRBJ2-4	CASSPGYGNIQYF	TGCGCCAGCAGCCCGGGGTATGGAAACATTCAGTACTTC
15	NA	once	TRBV6-5	TRBJ2-6	CASSRGTTGANVLTF	TGTGCCAGCAGTCGCGGGACGACTGGGGCCAACGTCCTGACTTTC
15	TRBD1	NA	TRBV28	TRBJ2-1	CASSLEQGFWDEQFF	TGTGCCAGCAGTTTAGAACAGGGGTTTTGGGATGAGCAGTTCTTC
14	NA	NA	TRBV19	TRBJ2-2	CASSLQGNTGELFF	TGTGCCAGTAGTCTACAGGGAAACACCGGGGAGCTGTTTTTT
13	NA	NA	TRBV28	TRBJ1-6	CASRLGQLAPLHF	TGTGCCAGCAGACTTGGACAGCTCGCACCCCTCCACTTT
14	NA	NA	TRBV5-1	TRBJ1-2	CASSPSPPGNGYTF	TGCGCCAGCAGCCCGAGTCCCCCCGGGAATGGCTACACCTTC